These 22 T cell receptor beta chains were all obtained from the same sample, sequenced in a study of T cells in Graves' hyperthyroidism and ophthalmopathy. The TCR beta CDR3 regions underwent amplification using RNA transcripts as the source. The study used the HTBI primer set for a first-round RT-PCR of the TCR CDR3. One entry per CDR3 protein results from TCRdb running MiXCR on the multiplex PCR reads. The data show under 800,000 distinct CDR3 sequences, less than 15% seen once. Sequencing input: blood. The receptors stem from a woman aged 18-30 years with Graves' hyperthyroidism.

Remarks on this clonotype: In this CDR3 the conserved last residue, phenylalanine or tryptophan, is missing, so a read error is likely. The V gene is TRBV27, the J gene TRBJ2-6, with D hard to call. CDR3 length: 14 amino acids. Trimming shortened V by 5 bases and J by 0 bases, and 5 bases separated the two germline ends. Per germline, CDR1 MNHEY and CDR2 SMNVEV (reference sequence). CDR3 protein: CASSLSSGANVLTL. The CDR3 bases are TGTGCCAGCAGTCTTAGCTCTGGGGCCAACGTCCTGACTCTC.

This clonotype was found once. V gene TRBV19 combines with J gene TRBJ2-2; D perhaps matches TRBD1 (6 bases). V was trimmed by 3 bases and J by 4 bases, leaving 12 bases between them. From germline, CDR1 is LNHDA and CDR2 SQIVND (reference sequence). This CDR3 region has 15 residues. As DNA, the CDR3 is TGTGCCAGTAGTATCCCAGGGGCTAGCACCGGGGAGCTGTTTTTT. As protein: CASSIPGASTGELFF.

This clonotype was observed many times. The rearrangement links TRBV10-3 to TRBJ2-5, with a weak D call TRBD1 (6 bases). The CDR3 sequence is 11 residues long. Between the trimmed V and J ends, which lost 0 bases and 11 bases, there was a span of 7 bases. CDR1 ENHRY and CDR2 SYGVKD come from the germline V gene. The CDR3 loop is CAISESDRQYF. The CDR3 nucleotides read TGTGCCATCAGTGAGTCGGACAGACAGTACTTC.

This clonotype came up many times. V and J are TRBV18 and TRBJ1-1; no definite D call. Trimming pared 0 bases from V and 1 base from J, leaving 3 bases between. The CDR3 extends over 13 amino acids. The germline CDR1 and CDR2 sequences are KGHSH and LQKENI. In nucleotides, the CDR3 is TGTGCCAGCTCACCACCGGGGAACACTGAAGCTTTCTTT. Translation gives CASSPPGNTEAFF.

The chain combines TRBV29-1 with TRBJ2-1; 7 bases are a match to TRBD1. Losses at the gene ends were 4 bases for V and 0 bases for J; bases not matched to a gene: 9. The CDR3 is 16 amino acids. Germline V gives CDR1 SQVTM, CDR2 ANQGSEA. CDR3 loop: CSVGGIGGPSYNEQFF. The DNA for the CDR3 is TGCAGCGTTGGAGGGATAGGGGGCCCCTCCTACAATGAGCAGTTCTTC.

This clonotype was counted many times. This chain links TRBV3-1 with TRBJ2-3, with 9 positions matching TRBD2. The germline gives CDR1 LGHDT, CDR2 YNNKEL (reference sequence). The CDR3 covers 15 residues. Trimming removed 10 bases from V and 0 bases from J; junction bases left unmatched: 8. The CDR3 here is CATSRSGSSTDTQYF. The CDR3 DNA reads TGTGCCACCTCTCGTAGCGGGAGCAGCACAGATACGCAGTATTTT.

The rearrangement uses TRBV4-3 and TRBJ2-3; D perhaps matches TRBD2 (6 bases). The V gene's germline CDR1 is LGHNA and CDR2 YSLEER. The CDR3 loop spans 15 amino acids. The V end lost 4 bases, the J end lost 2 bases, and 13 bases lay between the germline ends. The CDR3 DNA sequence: TGCGCCAGCAGCCCCATGCGGGGATCCACAGATACGCAGTATTTT. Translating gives CASSPMRGSTDTQYF.

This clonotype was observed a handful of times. The DNA of the CDR3 is TGTGCCAGCAGTTTAAGGGGCCTGACAGGGGGATATAATTCACCCCTCCACTTT. The encoded protein is CASSLRGLTGGYNSPLHF. The chain joins TRBV12-3 or TRBV12-4 to TRBJ1-6; 9 bases line up with TRBD1. The J segment lost 4 bases and the V segment lost 2 bases, leaving 9 bases of the junction unmatched. This CDR3 is built from 18 residues.

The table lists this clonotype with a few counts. CDR3 sequence (DNA): TGTGCCAGCAGCCTTTTACCGGGACAGAGATATACCGGGGAGCTGTTTTTT. It specifies CASSLLPGQRYTGELFF. V is TRBV11-2 and J is TRBJ2-2; TRBD1 matches at 7 bases. The CDR3 has 17 residues. Germline CDR1 SGHAT, CDR2 FQNNGV. The junction had 14 bases not matched to a gene; V was cut back by 5 bases and J by 5 bases.

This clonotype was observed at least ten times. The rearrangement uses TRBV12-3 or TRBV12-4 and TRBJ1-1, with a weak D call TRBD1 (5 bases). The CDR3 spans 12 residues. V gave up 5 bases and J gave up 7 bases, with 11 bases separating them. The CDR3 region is CASSPRQFEAFF. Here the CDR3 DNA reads TGTGCCAGCAGTCCCCGACAGTTTGAAGCTTTCTTT.

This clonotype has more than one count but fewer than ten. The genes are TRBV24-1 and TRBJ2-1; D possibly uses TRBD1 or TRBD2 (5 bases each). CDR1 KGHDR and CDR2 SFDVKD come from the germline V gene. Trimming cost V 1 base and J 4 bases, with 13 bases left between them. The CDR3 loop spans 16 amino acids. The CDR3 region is CATSDFVGPLYNEQFF. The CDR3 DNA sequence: TGTGCCACCAGTGATTTCGTGGGACCGTTATACAATGAGCAGTTCTTC.

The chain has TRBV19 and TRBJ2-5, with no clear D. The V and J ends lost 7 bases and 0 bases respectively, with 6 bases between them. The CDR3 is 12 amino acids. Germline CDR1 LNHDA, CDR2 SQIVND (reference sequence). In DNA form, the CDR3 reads TGTGCCAGTATGTCACACCAAGAGACCCAGTACTTC. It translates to CASMSHQETQYF.

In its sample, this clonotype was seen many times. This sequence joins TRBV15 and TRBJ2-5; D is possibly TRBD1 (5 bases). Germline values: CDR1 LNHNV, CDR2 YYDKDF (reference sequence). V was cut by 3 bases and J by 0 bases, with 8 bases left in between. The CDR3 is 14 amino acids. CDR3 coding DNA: TGTGCCACCAGCAGGGACACCTACCAAGAGACCCAGTACTTC. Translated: CATSRDTYQETQYF.

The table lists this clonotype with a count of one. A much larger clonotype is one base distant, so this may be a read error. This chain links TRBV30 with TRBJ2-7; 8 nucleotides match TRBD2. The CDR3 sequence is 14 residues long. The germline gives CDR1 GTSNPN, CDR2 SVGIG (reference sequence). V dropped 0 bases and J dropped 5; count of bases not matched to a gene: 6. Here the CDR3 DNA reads TGTGCCTGGAGTGTACAAGGAGCGGGGGACGAGCAGTACTTC. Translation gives CAWSVQGAGDEQYF.

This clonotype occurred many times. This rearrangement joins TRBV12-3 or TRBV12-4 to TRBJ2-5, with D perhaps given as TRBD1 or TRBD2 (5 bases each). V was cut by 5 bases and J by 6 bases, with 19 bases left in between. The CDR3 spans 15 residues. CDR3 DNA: TGTGCCAGCAGTCCCCGCGGGCAGAGGGGCAAGACCCAGTACTTC. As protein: CASSPRGQRGKTQYF.

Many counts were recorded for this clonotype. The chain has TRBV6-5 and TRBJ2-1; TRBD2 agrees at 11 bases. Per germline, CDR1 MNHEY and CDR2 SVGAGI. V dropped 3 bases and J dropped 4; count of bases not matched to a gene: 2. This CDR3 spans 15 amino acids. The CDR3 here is CASSYGTSGYNEQFF. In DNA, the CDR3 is TGTGCCAGCAGTTATGGGACTAGCGGATACAATGAGCAGTTCTTC.

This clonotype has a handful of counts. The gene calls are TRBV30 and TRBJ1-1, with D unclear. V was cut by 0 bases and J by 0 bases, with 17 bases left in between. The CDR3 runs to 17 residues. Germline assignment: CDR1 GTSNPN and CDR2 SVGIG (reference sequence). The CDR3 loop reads CAWSVPAQSTLNTEAFF. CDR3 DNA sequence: TGTGCCTGGAGTGTACCGGCCCAATCAACCTTGAACACTGAAGCTTTCTTT.

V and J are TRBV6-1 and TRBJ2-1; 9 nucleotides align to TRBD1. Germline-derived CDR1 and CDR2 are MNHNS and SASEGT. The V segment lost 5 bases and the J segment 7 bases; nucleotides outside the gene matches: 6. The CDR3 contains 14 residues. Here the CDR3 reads CASSWGQGWNEQFF. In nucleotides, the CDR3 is TGTGCCAGCAGTTGGGGACAGGGATGGAATGAGCAGTTCTTC.

The CDR3, as DNA: TGTGCCAGCAGCTTAGATCAACTAGTGAACACTGAAGCTTTCTTT. This sequence encodes CASSLDQLVNTEAFF. This chain joins TRBV11-3 and TRBJ1-1; D gene ambiguous. This CDR3 region has 15 residues. Germline-derived CDR1 and CDR2 are SGHNT and YENEEA. V lost 0 bases and J lost 0, with 8 bases in between.

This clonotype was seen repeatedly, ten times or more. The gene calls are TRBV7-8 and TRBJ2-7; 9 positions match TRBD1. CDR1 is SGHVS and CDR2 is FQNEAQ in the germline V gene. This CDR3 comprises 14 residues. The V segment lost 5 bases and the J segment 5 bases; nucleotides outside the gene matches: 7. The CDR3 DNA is TGTGCCAGCAGCCCTCCCTGGACAGGGGACGAGCAGTACTTC. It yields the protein CASSPPWTGDEQYF.

The CDR3 bases are TGTGCCAGCAGCTTAACCCCGATCGGGCCCTCCTACGAGCAGTACTTC. This sequence encodes CASSLTPIGPSYEQYF. This chain uses TRBV7-3 with TRBJ2-7; D unclear. This CDR3 has 16 residues. Between the trimmed V and J ends, which lost 0 bases and 0 bases, there was a span of 12 bases. Looked up from germline, CDR1 is SGHTA and CDR2 is FQGTGA.

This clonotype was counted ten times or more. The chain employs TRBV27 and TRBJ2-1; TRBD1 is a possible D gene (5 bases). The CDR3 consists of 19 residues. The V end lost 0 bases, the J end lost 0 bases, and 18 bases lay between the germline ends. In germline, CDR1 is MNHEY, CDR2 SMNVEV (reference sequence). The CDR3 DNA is TGTGCCAGCAGTTTATCCGGTTCCCGCAGGGCCAGCTCCTACAATGAGCAGTTCTTC. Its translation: CASSLSGSRRASSYNEQFF.